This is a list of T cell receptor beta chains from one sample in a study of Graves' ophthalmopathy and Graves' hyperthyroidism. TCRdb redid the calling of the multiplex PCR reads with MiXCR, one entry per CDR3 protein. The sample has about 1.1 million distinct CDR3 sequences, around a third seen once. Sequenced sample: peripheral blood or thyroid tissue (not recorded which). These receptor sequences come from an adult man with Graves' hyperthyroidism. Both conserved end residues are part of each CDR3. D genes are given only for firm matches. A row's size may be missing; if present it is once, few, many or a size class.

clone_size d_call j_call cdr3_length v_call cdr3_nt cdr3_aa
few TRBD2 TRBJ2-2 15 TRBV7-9 TGTGCCAGCAGCTTGCGACTAGCGGGCACCGGGGAGCTGTTTTTT CASSLRLAGTGELFF
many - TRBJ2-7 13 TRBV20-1 TGCAGTGCACCTCAGGGACATACCTACGAGCAGTACTTC CSAPQGHTYEQYF
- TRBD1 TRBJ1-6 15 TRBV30 TGTGCCTGGAGTTTGGCGGACAGGGGTCATTCACCCCTCCACTTT CAWSLADRGHSPLHF
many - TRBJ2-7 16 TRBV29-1 TGCAGCGTTGCATTAATTACACAAGGGTCCTCCTACGAGCAGTACTTC CSVALITQGSSYEQYF
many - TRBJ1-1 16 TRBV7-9 TGTGCCAGCAGCTTCGGGGGCAATTACATGAACACTGAAGCTTTCTTT CASSFGGNYMNTEAFF
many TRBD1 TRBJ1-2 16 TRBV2 TGTGCCAGCAGTGATCCGTCGAGACAGGGATACTATGGCTACACCTTC CASSDPSRQGYYGYTF
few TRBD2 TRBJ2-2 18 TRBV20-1 TGCAGTGCAACCGGGACTAGCGGGAGGGCAGGGAGCACCGGGGAGCTGTTTTTT CSATGTSGRAGSTGELFF
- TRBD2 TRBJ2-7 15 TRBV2 TGTGCCAGCAGCACGCCTTGGGCGGGAGAAGACGAGCAGTACTTC CASSTPWAGEDEQYF
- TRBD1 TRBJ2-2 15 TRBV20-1 TGCAGTGCTAGAGGGTACAGGGGGCGAGGCGGGGAGCTGTTTTTT CSARGYRGRGGELFF
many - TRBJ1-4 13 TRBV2 TGTGCCAGCAGTGACTTGCATGCCGAAAAACTGTTTTTT CASSDLHAEKLFF
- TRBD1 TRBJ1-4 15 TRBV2 TGTGCCAGCAGTGGGAGGACAGGGACAAATGAAAAACTGTTTTTT CASSGRTGTNEKLFF
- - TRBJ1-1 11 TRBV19 TGTGCCAGTACCGCGACGCCTGAAGCTTTCTTT CASTATPEAFF
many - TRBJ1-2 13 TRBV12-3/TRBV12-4 TGTGCCAGCAGTTCCCAGGGTGTGCATGGCTACACCTTC CASSSQGVHGYTF
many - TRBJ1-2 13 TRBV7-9 TGTGCCAGCAGCTTAGCGGGTCTTTATGGCTACACCTTC CASSLAGLYGYTF
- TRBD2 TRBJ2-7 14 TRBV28 TGTGCCAGCACCTCGGGGCTAGCGGTGAGTGAGCAGTACTTC CASTSGLAVSEQYF
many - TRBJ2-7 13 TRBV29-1 TGCAGCGTTGAAGATACGGGGGCCTACGAGCAGTACTTC CSVEDTGAYEQYF
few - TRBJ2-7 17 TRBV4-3 TGCGCCAGCAGCCAAGCGCTCAGGGGACGGACCCCCTACGAGCAGTACTTC CASSQALRGRTPYEQYF
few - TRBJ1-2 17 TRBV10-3 TGTGCCATCAGTGAAGATGCGAACGGTCTTACTAACTATGGCTACACCTTC CAISEDANGLTNYGYTF
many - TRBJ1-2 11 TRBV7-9 TGTGCCAGCAGCTTCCAATATGGCTACACCTTC CASSFQYGYTF
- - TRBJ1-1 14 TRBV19 TGTGCCAGTATGAAAAATCCCCTAAACACTGAAGCTTTCTTT CASMKNPLNTEAFF
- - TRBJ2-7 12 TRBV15 TGTGCCACCAGCAGAGGGGACTACGAGCAGTACTTC CATSRGDYEQYF
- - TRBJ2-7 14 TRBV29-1 TGCAGCGCCTCTCCCACGGGGACGTGGTACGAGCAGTACTTC CSASPTGTWYEQYF
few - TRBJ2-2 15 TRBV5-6 TGTGCCAGCAGCTTGGTGGGGGCACACACCGGGGAGCTGTTTTTT CASSLVGAHTGELFF
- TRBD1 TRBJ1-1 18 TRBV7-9 TGTGCCAGCAGCTTGGGCTGGACAGGGATCGCTAGAGAAACTGAAGCTTTCTTT CASSLGWTGIARETEAFF